A selection of T cell receptor beta chains follows, all from one sample in a study of siplizumab effects on memory and regulatory T cells. The data were produced by immunoSEQ multiplex PCR, yet TCRdb's version contains in-frame clones alone and is incomplete. The sample carries 65,000 to 90,000 clones, around 93% recorded once. The sequencing input was CD8+ T cells sorted from blood. The receptors come from a human donor in good health. The CDR3 runs from the conserved cysteine through the conserved F or W. D genes are given only for firm matches. Clone size is stated in some rows and not others, as once, few, many or a class when expanded.

J: TRBJ2-7; size: NA; V: TRBV10-1; D: NA; DNA: TGCGCCAGCAAGGTGGGCCAGGGTCTACACGAGCAGTACTTC; CDR3: CASKVGQGLHEQYF
J: TRBJ2-7; size: NA; V: TRBV28; D: NA; DNA: TGTGCCAGCAGTTTATTATCTCGGAGCGAGCAGTACTTC; CDR3: CASSLLSRSEQYF
J: TRBJ1-2; size: NA; V: TRBV13; D: NA; DNA: TGTGCCAGCAGCTTAGAGCGAGTCTATGGCTACACCTTC; CDR3: CASSLERVYGYTF
J: TRBJ1-1; size: NA; V: TRBV6-1; D: NA; DNA: TGTGCCAGCAGCCTGACAGGCTGGAGGGCTTTCTTT; CDR3: CASSLTGWRAFF
J: TRBJ2-6; size: NA; V: TRBV7-9; D: NA; DNA: TGTGCCAGCAGCCAAAGTATGGGGTCTGGGGCCAACGTCCTGACTTTC; CDR3: CASSQSMGSGANVLTF
J: TRBJ1-2; size: NA; V: TRBV28; D: NA; DNA: TGTGCCAGCAGTTGGAACTATGGCTACACCTTC; CDR3: CASSWNYGYTF
J: TRBJ1-1; size: NA; V: TRBV18; D: NA; DNA: TGTGCCAGCTCACCACCGTGGGGAGGGAACACTGAAGCTTTCTTT; CDR3: CASSPPWGGNTEAFF
J: TRBJ1-1; size: NA; V: TRBV4-1; D: NA; DNA: TGCGCCAGCAGCCCAGCCCCGGGGCGGGGAATGGGTACTGAAGCTTTCTTT; CDR3: CASSPAPGRGMGTEAFF
J: TRBJ2-7; size: NA; V: TRBV11-1; D: NA; DNA: TGTGCCAGCAGCCCTACTGCGGTGGCTGCTTGGGGCTCCTACGAGCAGTACTTC; CDR3: CASSPTAVAAWGSYEQYF
J: TRBJ2-2; size: NA; V: TRBV7-8; D: NA; DNA: TGTGCCAGCAGCTTACAGGTCGCGAACACCGGGGAGCTGTTTTTT; CDR3: CASSLQVANTGELFF
J: TRBJ2-1; size: NA; V: TRBV12-5; D: TRBD2; DNA: TGTGCTAGTGCATCCGGGGGGGCCTACAATGAGCAGTTCTTC; CDR3: CASASGGAYNEQFF
J: TRBJ2-5; size: NA; V: TRBV4-1; D: TRBD2; DNA: TGCGCCAGCAGCCAAGATGGGCTAGCGGGCCAGTACTTC; CDR3: CASSQDGLAGQYF
J: TRBJ2-1; size: NA; V: TRBV28; D: TRBD2; DNA: TGTGCCAGCAGTTTAGGACTAGCGGCAAATGAGCAGTTCTTC; CDR3: CASSLGLAANEQFF
J: TRBJ1-1; size: NA; V: TRBV29-1; D: TRBD1; DNA: TGCAGCGTTGAAGGACAGGGGGCCGGTGAAGCTTTCTTT; CDR3: CSVEGQGAGEAFF
J: TRBJ1-2; size: NA; V: TRBV6-1; D: NA; DNA: TGTGCCAGCAGTGAAGTTGTGCTCCGAACAGGACCCGCCAACTATGGCTACACCTTC; CDR3: CASSEVVLRTGPANYGYTF
J: TRBJ2-7; size: NA; V: TRBV30; D: NA; DNA: TGTGCCTGGAGTGTACCCAGGAGCCGAACCTACGAGCAGTACTTC; CDR3: CAWSVPRSRTYEQYF
J: TRBJ2-7; size: NA; V: TRBV6-9; D: TRBD2; DNA: TGTGCCAGCGGAGAGGGGACTAGCTCCTACGAGCAGTACTTC; CDR3: CASGEGTSSYEQYF
J: TRBJ1-1; size: NA; V: TRBV27; D: NA; DNA: TGTGCCAGCAGGCGACAGACATCATTTAATGAAGCTTTCTTT; CDR3: CASRRQTSFNEAFF
J: TRBJ1-1; size: NA; V: TRBV19; D: NA; DNA: TGTGCCAGCAACCTAGGGGTTACTGAAGCTTTCTTT; CDR3: CASNLGVTEAFF
J: TRBJ2-1; size: NA; V: TRBV20-1; D: NA; DNA: TGCAGTGCTAGAGTCCGGGGAGAGCAGTTCTTC; CDR3: CSARVRGEQFF
J: TRBJ2-5; size: once; V: TRBV11-2; D: TRBD2; DNA: TGTGCCAGCAGGGATAGCGGGGGGGCCGTGGAGACCCAGTACTTC; CDR3: CASRDSGGAVETQYF
J: TRBJ2-1; size: NA; V: TRBV19; D: TRBD1; DNA: TGTGCCAGTAGACCGACAGGGAGCAAAACGTCCTACAATGAGCAGTTCTTC; CDR3: CASRPTGSKTSYNEQFF
J: TRBJ2-1; size: NA; V: TRBV11-2; D: NA; DNA: TGTGCCAGCAGCGCCGGACAACTCGGCTCCTACAATGAGCAGTTCTTC; CDR3: CASSAGQLGSYNEQFF
J: TRBJ1-6; size: NA; V: TRBV6-1; D: TRBD1; DNA: TGTGCCAGCAGTGCCCCGGACAGGGGGCTTGCCTCCTATAATTCACCCCTCCACTTT; CDR3: CASSAPDRGLASYNSPLHF
J: TRBJ2-7; size: NA; V: TRBV7-9; D: NA; DNA: TGTGCCAGCAGCCCCTCCTACGAGCAGTACTTC; CDR3: CASSPSYEQYF
J: TRBJ2-7; size: NA; V: TRBV7-9; D: NA; DNA: TGTGCCAGCAGCGGAGGGATCTCCTACGAGCAGTACTTC; CDR3: CASSGGISYEQYF
J: TRBJ2-1; size: NA; V: TRBV19; D: NA; DNA: TGTGCCAGCCAAATAGCGGCAGGGGTGTACAATGAGCAGTTCTTC; CDR3: CASQIAAGVYNEQFF
J: TRBJ2-7; size: NA; V: TRBV7-9; D: TRBD1; DNA: TGTGCCAGCAGCTACTCGGGACAGGGTAGTGGGTCCTACGAGCAGTACTTC; CDR3: CASSYSGQGSGSYEQYF
J: TRBJ2-5; size: NA; V: TRBV18; D: TRBD1; DNA: TGTGCCAGCTCACCAGGACAGGTTCTCGACTTC; CDR3: CASSPGQVLDF
J: TRBJ1-1; size: once; V: TRBV27; D: TRBD1; DNA: TGTGCCAGCAGCGACAGGGGCGGCAACACTGAAGCTTTCTTT; CDR3: CASSDRGGNTEAFF
J: TRBJ2-7; size: NA; V: TRBV27; D: NA; DNA: TGTGCCAGCAGTTTCGGGAAGGGATTATACGAGCAGTACTTC; CDR3: CASSFGKGLYEQYF
J: TRBJ1-2; size: NA; V: TRBV9; D: NA; DNA: TGTGCCAGCAGCGACGGGATTAACTATGGCTACACCTTC; CDR3: CASSDGINYGYTF
J: TRBJ1-1; size: once; V: TRBV9; D: NA; DNA: TGTGCCAGCAGCTCCGGGGGGTTCACTGAAGCTTTCTTT; CDR3: CASSSGGFTEAFF
J: TRBJ1-1; size: NA; V: TRBV6-6; D: NA; DNA: TGTGCCAGCAGTTCCGGCGGAGAAGCTTTCTTT; CDR3: CASSSGGEAFF
J: TRBJ1-2; size: many; V: TRBV4-1; D: NA; DNA: TGCGCCAGCAGCCAAGGGGAGACATTCTATGGCTACACCTTC; CDR3: CASSQGETFYGYTF